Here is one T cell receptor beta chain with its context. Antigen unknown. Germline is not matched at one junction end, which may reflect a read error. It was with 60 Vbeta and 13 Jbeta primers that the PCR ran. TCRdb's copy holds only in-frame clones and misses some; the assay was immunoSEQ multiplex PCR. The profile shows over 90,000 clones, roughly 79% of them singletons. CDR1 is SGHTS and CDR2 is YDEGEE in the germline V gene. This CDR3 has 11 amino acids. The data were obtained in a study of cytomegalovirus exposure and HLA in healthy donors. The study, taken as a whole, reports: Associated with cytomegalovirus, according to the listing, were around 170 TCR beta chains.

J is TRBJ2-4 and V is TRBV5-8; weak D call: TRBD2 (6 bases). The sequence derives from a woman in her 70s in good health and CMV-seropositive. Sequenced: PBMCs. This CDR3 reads CASIQPGDWDF. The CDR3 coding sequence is TGTGCCAGCATCCAACCGGGGGACTGGGACTTC.